The 23 T cell receptor beta chains below come from one sample, sequenced in a study of T cells in women clearing cervical HPV infection. The repertoire was sequenced with immunoSEQ multiplex PCR; TCRdb's copy has only in-frame clones and lacks some. The sample has roughly 48,000 clones. The sequenced sample was blood buffy coat. All receptors come from a woman between 18 and 70 years old with a cervical HPV16 infection that either progressed to CIN3+ or cleared (not recorded which).

Concerning this clone: The read halts 3 residues ahead of the CDR3 end, with the missing end drawn from the germline J gene. The chain employs TRBV10-3 and TRBJ2-3, with 10 bases lining up with TRBD1. The CDR3 contains 13 residues. CDR1 and CDR2 (germline): ENHRY, SYGVKD. V dropped 9 bases and J dropped 2; count of bases not matched to a gene: 2. CDR3 DNA (partial): TGTGCCATTAGACAGGGGGCCACAGATACG. As protein: CAIRQGATDT. Given in full, the CDR3 is CAIRQGATDTQYF.

Worth noting for this clone: Coverage ceases 3 residues before the CDR3 finishes, and the germline J gene fills in the end. V is TRBV5-6 and J is TRBJ2-7; D uncertain. Germline values: CDR1 SGHDT, CDR2 YYEEEE. The CDR3 spans 11 residues. Trimming removed 1 base at V and 6 bases at J, with 5 bases between. Incomplete CDR3 DNA: TGTGCCAGCAGCTTGATGCGCGAG. This encodes CASSLMRE. In full, the CDR3 reads CASSLMREQYF.

A remark on this clone: The read is 3 residues too short to cover the CDR3 end, so that end is filled in from the germline J gene. This chain joins TRBV20-1 and TRBJ2-3, with 7 nucleotides matching TRBD2. Trimming took 5 bases from V and 1 from J; bases not matched to a gene: 6. The CDR3 contains 14 residues. Germline V gene lookup returns CDR1 DFQATT and CDR2 SNEGSKA (reference sequence). CDR3 amino acids: CSASPTSGTDTQYF. The sequenced CDR3 bases are TGCAGTGCTTCGCCCACTAGCGGCACAGATACG.

With respect to this clone: Read sequence stops 3 residues before the CDR3 end, and the germline J gene provides the missing end. The genes are TRBV29-1 and TRBJ1-1; 9 bases match TRBD1. The CDR3 loop spans 14 amino acids. The trim removed 4 bases at V and 5 bases at J, leaving 8 bases unmatched. Germline V lookup: CDR1 SQVTM, CDR2 ANQGSEA. The sequenced CDR3 bases are TGCAGCGTTGGCCCGGGACAGGGCGTGACTGAA. It is translated as CSVGPGQGVTE. From start to end, the CDR3 is CSVGPGQGVTEAFF.

The sequenced CDR3 bases are TGTGCCAGCAGTGAGCGGATAACCTACGAG. This sequence encodes CASSERITYE. The entire CDR3 sequence reads CASSERITYEQYF. The chain employs TRBV2 and TRBJ2-7, with D unresolved. The read terminates 3 residues before the CDR3 end, so the remaining end is supplied by the germline J gene. The V end lost 3 bases, the J end lost 2 bases, and 8 bases lay between the germline ends. The CDR3 length is 13 residues. CDR1 SNHLY and CDR2 FYNNEI come from the germline V gene.

Concerning this clone itself: The read halts 3 residues ahead of the CDR3 end, with the missing end drawn from the germline J gene. The chain is built from TRBV6-2 or TRBV6-3 and TRBJ2-5; D perhaps matches TRBD2 (6 bases). V was cut by 7 bases and J by 1 base, with 13 bases left in between. Germline V gene sequence: CDR1 MNHEY, CDR2 SVGEGT. This CDR3 comprises 14 residues. The chain's CDR3 is CASMIGDFQETQYF. The DNA read from the CDR3 is TGTGCCAGCATGATAGGGGACTTCCAAGAGACC.

Notes on this clone: The read halts 3 residues ahead of the CDR3 end, with the missing end drawn from the germline J gene. The gene calls are TRBV4-2 and TRBJ1-4; TRBD1 aligns across 7 bases. The J segment lost 4 bases and the V segment lost 4 bases, leaving 9 bases of the junction unmatched. CDR1 and CDR2 (germline): LGHNA, YNFKEQ. This CDR3 contains 16 residues. The part of the CDR3 DNA that was read is TGTGCCAGCAGCCTTGCCCGGGACAGAGTTAATGAAAAA. Its translation: CASSLARDRVNEK. The entire CDR3 is CASSLARDRVNEKLFF.

As for this clone: The CDR3 end falls 3 residues outside the read, so it is completed with the germline J gene. This rearrangement joins TRBV11-1 to TRBJ1-4, with D unresolved. Trimming left V 8 bases short and J 0 bases short, with 13 bases between. CDR3 length: 15 amino acids. Germline V CDR1 and CDR2: SGHAT, FQDESV (reference sequence). The DNA read from the CDR3 is TGTGCCAGCGGGTCCTCGGGTGCAACTAATGAAAAA. Translating it yields CASGSSGATNEK. The full CDR3 sequence reads CASGSSGATNEKLFF.

Details on this clone: The CDR3 end is not reached by the read, which stops 3 residues before it; the germline J gene fills it in. The chain links TRBV20-1 to TRBJ1-3; tentatively, D is TRBD1 (6 bases). The V end was cut by 3 bases, the J end by 3 bases, with 9 bases between. Germline CDR1 reads DFQATT; CDR2 reads SNEGSKA (reference sequence). The CDR3 spans 13 residues. CDR3 DNA, as far as it was read: TGCAGTGCTAGTCGCAGGGGTGGAAACACC. Amino acids: CSASRRGGNT. The entire CDR3 protein reads CSASRRGGNTIYF.

Comment on this clone: The sequenced fragment ends 3 residues before the CDR3 boundary, so the rest is inferred from the germline J gene. This sequence joins TRBV20-1 and TRBJ1-5; 9 bases align to TRBD1. There are 15 residues in the CDR3. Germline V gives CDR1 DFQATT, CDR2 SNEGSKA (reference sequence). J was trimmed by 2 bases and V by 6 bases; bases with no gene match: 8. CDR3 DNA (partial): TGCAGTGCGGGGACAGGGCATGAGGGCAATCAGCCC. Protein sequence: CSAGTGHEGNQP. The full CDR3 protein is CSAGTGHEGNQPQHF.

Comment on this clone: The DNA ends 3 residues before the CDR3 does, and the rest of the CDR3 is filled in from the germline J gene. The chain carries TRBV20-1 and TRBJ1-2, with a weak D call TRBD1 (6 bases). The V gene's germline CDR1 is DFQATT and CDR2 SNEGSKA (reference sequence). V was trimmed by 0 bases and J by 4 bases, leaving 15 bases between them. CDR3 length: 15 residues. The sequenced part of the CDR3 DNA is TGCAGTGCTAGAGAGTATTGGACAGAACTCTATGGC. Protein product: CSAREYWTELYG. The entire CDR3 protein is CSAREYWTELYGYTF.

Comment on this clone: The read is 3 residues too short to cover the CDR3 end, so that end is filled in from the germline J gene. This chain connects TRBV5-1 to TRBJ2-7; 11 bases line up with TRBD2. J lost 1 base, V lost 4 bases, and 16 bases had no gene match. The germline CDR1 and CDR2 sequences are SGHRS and YFSETQ. This CDR3 has 19 amino acids. The CDR3 loop reads CASSAGLLAGVRRSYEQYF. Partial CDR3 DNA: TGCGCCAGCAGCGCCGGTTTACTAGCGGGAGTACGTCGGTCCTACGAG. Full variable domain (outside the CDR3, taken from reference TRBV5-1 and TRBJ2-7): KAGVTQTPRYLIKTRGQQVTLSCSPISGHRSVSWYQQTPGQGLQFLFEYFSETQRNKGNFPGRFSGRQFSNSRSEMNVSTLELGDSALYLCASSAGLLAGVRRSYEQYFGPGTRLTVT.

As for this clone: The read is 3 residues too short to cover the CDR3 end, so that end is filled in from the germline J gene. The V gene is TRBV5-6, the J gene TRBJ2-2; D unresolved. This CDR3 has 14 residues. CDR1 SGHDT and CDR2 YYEEEE come from the germline V gene. V was shortened by 5 bases and J by 4 bases, with 12 bases between the two germline ends. CDR3 bases read: TGTGCCAGCAGTCTCACAGAAGGCACCGGGGAG. Translation: CASSLTEGTGE. The CDR3 in its entirety is CASSLTEGTGELFF.

With regard to this clone: With the read ending 3 residues before the CDR3 end, the germline J gene is used to fill in that end. The rearrangement uses TRBV5-1 and TRBJ1-6; TRBD1 aligns across 9 bases. Germline V CDR1 and CDR2: SGHRS, YFSETQ. V trimming: 5 bases; J trimming: 6 bases; junction bases outside the gene matches: 9. The CDR3 runs to 16 residues. CDR3 bases read: TGCGCCAGCAGAAGCGATGCGGGACAGGGTAATTCACCC. Its protein product is CASRSDAGQGNSP. In full, the CDR3 reads CASRSDAGQGNSPLHF.

Turning to this clone: From the germline J gene comes the end of the CDR3, since the read stops 3 residues before it. The V gene is TRBV19, the J gene TRBJ2-3; 8 bases agree with TRBD2. The germline gives CDR1 LNHDA, CDR2 SQIVND (reference sequence). CDR3 length: 15 residues. J was trimmed by 2 bases and V by 4 bases; bases with no gene match: 5. The sequenced part of the CDR3 DNA is TGTGCCAGTAGTACGCCTAGCGGGCACACAGATACG. As protein: CASSTPSGHTDT. The full CDR3 protein reads CASSTPSGHTDTQYF.

Of note for this clone: Read data end 3 residues before the CDR3 end; the end is taken from the germline J gene. The chain employs TRBV20-1 and TRBJ2-1, with TRBD2 matching 9 bases. The germline V gene encodes CDR1 DFQATT and CDR2 SNEGSKA (reference sequence). V gave up 3 bases and J gave up 6 bases; unmatched junction bases: 6. The CDR3 runs to 14 residues. CDR3 residues: CSASNSGSVNEQFF. CDR3 DNA, as far as it was read: TGCAGTGCTAGTAATAGCGGGAGTGTCAATGAG.

CDR3 bases read: TGTGCCAGCAGCCTAGGGACTAGCGGTACCTACTCCTACGAG. This codes for CASSLGTSGTYSYE. The CDR3 as a whole reads CASSLGTSGTYSYEQYF. The V call is TRBV4-2, the J call TRBJ2-7; 11 bases map to TRBD2. The read ends 3 residues before the CDR3 terminus; that terminus is restored from the germline J gene. V shed 4 bases, J shed 0 bases, and the junction held 8 bases outside the gene matches. The CDR3 spans 17 residues. The germline V gene has CDR1 LGHNA and CDR2 YNFKEQ.

Details on this clone: The read comes to an end 3 residues before the CDR3 does, leaving the germline J gene to fill in the end. V is TRBV19 and J is TRBJ2-1, with D unresolved. Trimming pared 6 bases from V and 3 bases from J, leaving 15 bases between. The length of the CDR3 is 15 residues. Germline loops: CDR1 LNHDA, CDR2 SQIVND (reference sequence). The sequenced CDR3 bases are TGTGCCAGTAGGCCTGGTGGCCGAAACTACAATGAG. Translation: CASRPGGRNYNE. The entire CDR3 is CASRPGGRNYNEQFF.

With respect to this clone: The DNA ends 3 residues before the CDR3 does, and the rest of the CDR3 is filled in from the germline J gene. The rearrangement uses TRBV20-1 and TRBJ2-3; 10 bases map to TRBD2. CDR3 length equals 15 residues. The ends lost 0 bases at V and 2 bases at J; junction bases unmatched: 2. In germline, CDR1 is DFQATT, CDR2 SNEGSKA (reference sequence). CDR3 loop: CSARDLAGDTDTQYF. CDR3 DNA, as far as it was read: TGCAGTGCTAGAGACCTAGCGGGAGACACAGATACG.

On this clone: The read ends 3 residues before the CDR3 terminus; that terminus is restored from the germline J gene. V gene TRBV11-3 combines with J gene TRBJ1-1, with 7 positions matching TRBD1. The CDR3 runs to 15 residues. Germline-derived CDR1 and CDR2 are SGHNT and YENEEA. Unmatched junction bases numbered 9, after V lost 3 bases and J lost 5 bases. Here the CDR3 reads CASSFPTGWKTEAFF. The covered CDR3 bases are TGTGCCAGCAGCTTCCCGACAGGGTGGAAAACTGAA.

Worth noting for this clone: The CDR3 is cut off 3 residues early in the read; its end comes from the germline J gene. V and J are TRBV7-7 and TRBJ2-1; 11 nucleotides agree with TRBD2. Germline CDR1 is SSHAT and CDR2 is FNYEAQ (reference sequence). V lost 0 bases and J lost 3; bases outside the gene matches: 7. This CDR3 is 18 amino acids long. The CDR3 region is CASSLAPVTSGGYNEQFF. CDR3 DNA, as far as it was read: TGTGCCAGCAGCTTAGCTCCGGTCACTAGCGGGGGCTACAATGAG. Full variable domain (rest looked up from reference TRBV7-7 and TRBJ2-1): GAGVSQSPRYKVTKRGQDVTLRCDPISSHATLYWYQQALGQGPEFLTYFNYEAQPDKSGLPSDRFSAERPEGSISTLTIQRTEQRDSAMYRCASSLAPVTSGGYNEQFFGPGTRLTVL.

Of note for this clone: The read falls 3 residues short of the CDR3 end, and the missing part is taken from the germline J gene. The chain carries TRBV19 and TRBJ2-3; 10 nucleotides line up with TRBD2. The CDR3 runs to 20 residues. J gave up 2 bases and V 2 bases, and 16 bases lay outside the gene matches. Germline V lookup: CDR1 LNHDA, CDR2 SQIVND (reference sequence). Here the CDR3 reads CASSITPTSGAVQYTDTQYF. Incomplete CDR3 DNA: TGTGCCAGTAGTATAACCCCTACTAGCGGGGCCGTACAGTACACAGATACG.

Concerning this clone itself: The read ends 3 residues early relative to the CDR3; the germline J gene fills the gap. The genes are TRBV19 and TRBJ2-5; 12 bases agree with TRBD2. The CDR3 sequence is 14 residues long. The V segment lost 6 bases and the J segment 4 bases; nucleotides outside the gene matches: 3. Germline values: CDR1 LNHDA, CDR2 SQIVND (reference sequence). CDR3 amino acids: CASSSGLAGETQYF. Partial CDR3 DNA: TGTGCCAGTAGCTCGGGACTAGCGGGAGAGACC.